This T cell receptor (beta chain) was found in a study of blood T cell repertoires in COVID-19. Study at large: Collection of acute and convalescent COVID-19 samples took place in the United States, Italy and Spain. Nucleic acid was either cDNA or gDNA, and it came from T cells, B-cell-depleted T cells, or PBMCs.

Original analysis: Nucleated cell number was recorded as an estimate derived from reference gene primer amplification. Sequencing was performed with immunoSEQ multiplex PCR; in TCRdb, only in-frame clones are kept and a portion is missing. The DNA gave D and trimming, while V, J and clone size come from that table. This table has about 180,000 clones, over 90% appearing once. The trim removed 6 bases at V and 1 base at J, leaving 3 bases unmatched. Germline CDR1 MDHEN, CDR2 SYDVKM. The CDR3 has 14 residues. The clonotype was recovered from a man aged 50-59 years with acute or convalescent COVID-19. The material sequenced was peripheral blood. The J gene is TRBJ2-4, the V gene TRBV28; 7 bases agree with TRBD1. DNA for the CDR3: TGTGCCAGCAGACAGGGGACGGCCAAAAACATTCAGTACTTC. Its protein is CASRQGTAKNIQYF.